The present TCR beta chain was sequenced within a study of cytomegalovirus exposure and HLA in healthy donors. Germline values: CDR1 SNHLY, CDR2 FYNNEI. The CDR3 spans 12 residues. Between the trimmed V and J ends, which lost 6 bases and 2 bases, there was a span of 5 bases. 13 Jbeta primers and 60 Vbeta primers were used for the PCR. Repertoires were generated with immunoSEQ multiplex PCR, while TCRdb's copy carries only in-frame clones and drops some. The repertoire holds some 120,000 clones, with 83% as singletons. The J gene is TRBJ1-5, the V gene TRBV2; no reliable D call. Sequencing was carried out using PBMCs. The receptor's source is a woman in her thirties or forties in good health and CMV-seropositive. This chain's CDR3 is CASSPGNQPQHF. In DNA, the CDR3 is TGTGCCAGCAGCCCAGGCAATCAGCCCCAGCATTTT.